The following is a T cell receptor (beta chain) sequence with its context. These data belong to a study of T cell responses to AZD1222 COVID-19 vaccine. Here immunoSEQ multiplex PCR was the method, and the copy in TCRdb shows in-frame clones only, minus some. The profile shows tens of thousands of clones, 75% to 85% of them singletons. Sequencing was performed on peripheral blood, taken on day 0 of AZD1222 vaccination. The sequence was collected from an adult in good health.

The CDR3 nucleotides are TGCGCCAGCAGTTGGCAGCTCGAGAACACCGGGGAGCTGTTTTTT. It codes for CASSWQLENTGELFF. The genes are TRBV5-1 and TRBJ2-2; no reliable D call. Trimming stripped 5 bases from V and 1 base from J, with 12 bases between. This CDR3 is built from 15 residues. Germline-derived CDR1 and CDR2 are SGHRS and YFSETQ.